These 16 T cell receptor beta chains were all obtained from the same sample, sequenced in a study of T cell changes during pregnancy in multiple sclerosis (dated by TCRdb to about 2019). Receptor amplification or capture employed the immunoSEQ multiplex PCR assay. TCRdb holds this immuneACCESS table with in-frame rearrangements only. Some clones are missing; in checked studies, unresolved V genes explain under half, and the rest has no known cause. For this sample the table gives 30,000 to 35,000 clones, of which roughly nine tenths were detected only once. The leading ten clones occupy around 8.3% of the sample. The sequencing used CD8+ T cells from peripheral blood mononuclear cells, collected before pregnancy. All receptors derive from a female donor with multiple sclerosis, enrolled in a pregnancy study.

This chain connects TRBV9 to TRBJ1-2; 9 bases align to TRBD1. Trimming at V came to 0 bases and at J to 6 bases, leaving 9 bases not matched to a gene. The germline gives CDR1 SGDLS, CDR2 YYNGEE. The CDR3 totals 16 residues. The CDR3: CASSVGGGTGPDGYTF. The CDR3 bases are TGTGCCAGCAGCGTAGGGGGGGGGACAGGGCCCGATGGCTACACCTTC. Together with reference TRBV9 and TRBJ1-2, the CDR3 gives the full variable domain: DSGVTQTPKHLITATGQRVTLRCSPRSGDLSVYWYQQSLDQGLQFLIQYYNGEERAKGNILERFSAQQFPDLHSELNLSSLELGDSALYFCASSVGGGTGPDGYTFGSGTRLTVV.

J is TRBJ2-4 and V is TRBV15; D is possibly TRBD1 (6 bases). V lost 3 bases, J lost 3 bases, and 12 bases lay in between. The CDR3 is 15 amino acids. Looked up from germline, CDR1 is LNHNV and CDR2 is YYDKDF (reference sequence). CDR3 DNA: TGTGCCACCAGCAGTAGGGGGTCGGGCAAAAACATTCAGTACTTC. Its translation is CATSSRGSGKNIQYF. The whole variable domain, filled in from reference TRBV15 and TRBJ2-4, reads DAMVIQNPRYQVTQFGKPVTLSCSQTLNHNVMYWYQQKSSQAPKLLFHYYDKDFNNEADTPDNFQSRRPNTSFCFLDIRSPGLGDTAMYLCATSSRGSGKNIQYFGAGTRLSVL.

The chain recombines TRBV7-8 with TRBJ1-5; D is unclear. CDR3 length equals 14 residues. V gave up 2 bases and J gave up 3 bases, with 8 bases separating them. Looked up from germline, CDR1 is SGHVS and CDR2 is FQNEAQ. CDR3 sequence reads: CASSLWQINQPQHF. DNA for the CDR3: TGTGCCAGCAGCTTATGGCAGATCAATCAGCCCCAGCATTTT.

The rearrangement links TRBV28 to TRBJ1-2; 8 bases fit TRBD1. Per the germline V gene, CDR1 is MDHEN and CDR2 is SYDVKM. The CDR3 covers 17 residues. The trim removed 7 bases at V and 6 bases at J, leaving 19 bases unmatched. The CDR3 DNA reads as TGTGCCAGCACCTACCGGACAGGGAGGGGTAGCTTGGATGGCTACACCTTC. Translation gives CASTYRTGRGSLDGYTF.

V and J are TRBV4-2 and TRBJ2-7, with TRBD2 identical over 10 bases. V shed 0 bases, J shed 0 bases, and the junction held 2 bases outside the gene matches. This CDR3 comprises 16 residues. Germline CDR1 reads LGHNA; CDR2 reads YNFKEQ. CDR3 sequence: CASSQEASGGSYEQYF. CDR3 sequence (DNA): TGTGCCAGCAGCCAAGAGGCTAGCGGGGGCTCCTACGAGCAGTACTTC.

The V gene is TRBV5-6, the J gene TRBJ2-1; 8 positions agree with TRBD2. CDR3 size: 13 residues. The trim removed 4 bases at V and 9 bases at J, leaving 6 bases unmatched. From germline, CDR1 is SGHDT and CDR2 YYEEEE. The CDR3, as DNA: TGTGCCAGCAGCCCGACCGGGGGGGGTGAGCAGTTCTTC. Protein sequence: CASSPTGGGEQFF.

The chain uses TRBV28 and TRBJ2-6, with 8 bases that match TRBD1. J gave up 3 bases and V 1 base, and 8 bases lay outside the gene matches. Germline CDR1 reads MDHEN; CDR2 reads SYDVKM. The CDR3 spans 18 residues. The CDR3 loop reads CASSLLLAGGLGANVLTF. CDR3 coding DNA: TGTGCCAGCAGTTTATTGTTGGCAGGGGGCCTTGGGGCCAACGTCCTGACTTTC.

The genes are TRBV19 and TRBJ1-2; D is possibly TRBD1 (5 bases). The V end was cut by 3 bases, the J end by 3 bases, with 17 bases between. This CDR3 comprises 16 residues. Germline lookup yields CDR1 LNHDA and CDR2 SQIVND (reference sequence). CDR3 nucleotide sequence: TGTGCCAGTAGTATTGGGGCAGGGCTAAACGACTATGGCTACACCTTC. This translates into CASSIGAGLNDYGYTF.

J is TRBJ1-1 and V is TRBV30; D possibly corresponds to TRBD1 (6 bases). V gave up 5 bases and J gave up 8 bases, with 15 bases separating them. CDR3 length: 12 residues. The V gene's germline CDR1 is GTSNPN and CDR2 SVGIG (reference sequence). CDR3 residues: CAWGGGGGEAFF. CDR3 bases: TGTGCCTGGGGCGGGGGGGGCGGGGAAGCTTTCTTT.

This clone was seen once. The chain has TRBV28 and TRBJ2-1, with 12 bases matching TRBD1. Germline loops: CDR1 MDHEN, CDR2 SYDVKM. V was clipped by 3 bases and J by 7 bases; unmatched bases: 13. This CDR3 comprises 18 residues. CDR3: CASSFPPNRDRGLNEQFF. In DNA, the CDR3 is TGTGCCAGCAGTTTCCCCCCTAACCGGGACAGGGGGCTGAATGAGCAGTTCTTC.

This CDR3 is CASSLRLAGNIEELFF. Here the CDR3 DNA reads TGTGCCAGCAGCTTACGCCTAGCGGGGAATATTGAGGAGCTGTTTTTT. J is TRBJ2-2 and V is TRBV7-8, with 9 bases aligning to TRBD2. Germline-derived CDR1 and CDR2 are SGHVS and FQNEAQ. Trimming took 2 bases from V and 10 from J; bases not matched to a gene: 11. CDR3 length equals 16 residues.

The rearrangement uses TRBV2 and TRBJ1-2; D uncertain. This CDR3 has 12 residues. V lost 9 bases to trimming and J lost 8 bases, with 16 bases between them. The germline CDR1 and CDR2 sequences are SNHLY and FYNNEI. The CDR3: CASDSVGSGYTF. The CDR3 bases are TGTGCCAGTGATTCTGTAGGGAGCGGCTACACCTTC.

The V and J genes are TRBV10-1 and TRBJ1-5; unclear D gene. CDR1 WNHNN and CDR2 SYGVQD come from the germline V gene (reference sequence). Trimming left V 8 bases short and J 2 bases short, with 4 bases between. The CDR3 spans 11 residues. This CDR3 reads CASSGNQPQHF. As DNA, the CDR3 is TGCGCCAGCTCGGGCAATCAGCCCCAGCATTTT.

The chain joins TRBV19 to TRBJ1-6; no definite D call. The CDR3 runs 13 residues. Germline V gene sequence: CDR1 LNHDA, CDR2 SQIVND (reference sequence). The V gene lost 5 bases and the J gene lost 14 bases, with 16 bases spanning the gap. The CDR3 bases are TGTGCCAGTAGTGGAGCTACCGGGAGGTCCCTCCACTTT. Protein: CASSGATGRSLHF.

CDR3 residues: CASSGLAGISEQFF. As DNA, the CDR3 is TGTGCCAGTAGCGGACTAGCGGGTATCAGTGAGCAGTTCTTC. J is TRBJ2-1 and V is TRBV19; TRBD2 aligns across 11 bases. Germline V gene sequence: CDR1 LNHDA, CDR2 SQIVND (reference sequence). V was clipped by 6 bases and J by 9 bases; unmatched bases: 7. The CDR3 totals 14 residues.

This clone was picked up one time. V gene TRBV28 combines with J gene TRBJ1-1; TRBD1 matches 8 bases. Germline CDR1 is MDHEN and CDR2 is SYDVKM. V lost 6 bases, J lost 0 bases, and 9 bases stayed unmatched. The CDR3 has 16 amino acids. CDR3: CASSPGDRNMNTEAFF. The CDR3 nucleotides read TGTGCCAGCAGCCCCGGGGACAGGAACATGAACACTGAAGCTTTCTTT.